The present TCR beta chain was sequenced within a study of blood T cell repertoires in COVID-19 (dated by TCRdb to about 2020). Background for the entire study: Samples covering the acute and convalescent phases of COVID-19 were provided by collaborators in the United States, Italy and Spain. The repertoires were released in a freely available public database intended as a resource for research on the immune response to SARS-CoV-2. The dataset comprised deeply sampled blood TCRbeta repertoires from subjects exposed to, actively infected with, or recovered from COVID-19. HLA class I and class II types, where available, came from metadata supplied by the sample provider rather than from assay-based typing. The samples were drawn from two sources: the first 160 participants of the ongoing ImmuneRACE study, and 950 to 1,500 subjects contributed by 6 global collaborators. The material from the prospective study consisted of cDNA or gDNA derived from T cells, B-cell-depleted T cells, or PBMCs. Sample metadata almost always included a de-identified subject ID, COVID-19 status, age in years and sex.

Summary of the overall study and its limitations: The quantity of clinical and demographic metadata differed by source and by participant and was supplied without curation.

The collaborating institutions used their own protocols to collect whole blood in K2EDTA tubes. For TCRbeta analysis, collaborator samples were shipped as frozen whole blood, as isolated PBMCs, or as DNA extracted from either sample type. TCRbeta CDR3 regions were amplified from genomic DNA by means of the immunoSEQ Assay, a bias-controlled multiplex PCR. The source study handled its data this way. The number of nucleated cells in each sample was estimated by amplification of reference gene primers within the assay. Sequence reads were collapsed and filtered to measure the absolute abundance of every unique TCRbeta CDR3 rearrangement. Productive Simpson clonality was computed per sample as the square root of Simpson's diversity index over productive rearrangements. TCRdb re-hosts the immuneACCESS table, in-frame sequences only. Its copies lack some clones; in the studies checked, an unresolved V gene accounts for under half of them, and the cause for the rest is not known. The V and J calls and clone size were taken over from that table, and D and trimming were inferred from the DNA. The sample profile shows 120,000 to 150,000 clones; approximately 80% of them were found once. Of the sample, 6% to 7.5% falls within the top ten clones.

As to this clone: Its specific antigen is unknown. No per-base quality is available; no much larger clone lies one base away.

The sequenced sample was peripheral blood. This TCR came from a human donor in a cohort sampled during active COVID-19.

Here is the DNA: TGTGCCAGCAGTGAAATGGGGGCTTGGGAAAAACTGTTTTTT. The encoded protein is CASSEMGAWEKLFF. Rearrangement joined TRBV6-1 to TRBJ1-4; TRBD1 is possibly the D segment (6 matching bases). In the germline V gene, CDR1 corresponds to MNHNS and CDR2 to SASEGT. The CDR3 sequence holds 14 residues, the cysteine and phenylalanine included. Just the 42-base CDR3 DNA is kept, in frame starting at base 1. V drops 2 bases and J drops 8 bases, leaving 12 bases in between.